The T cell receptor (beta chain) under discussion was sequenced for a study of blood T cell repertoires in COVID-19. The CDR3 sequence is 13 residues long. The V gene's germline CDR1 is MNHEY and CDR2 SVGAGI. V lost 3 bases to trimming and J lost 7 bases, with 12 bases between them. The data were produced by immunoSEQ multiplex PCR, yet TCRdb's version contains in-frame clones alone and is incomplete. The table lists approximately 230,000 clones, 65% to 85% of them singletons, with around 4.1% in the top ten. The receptor was derived from a woman in her thirties or forties with active or convalescent COVID-19. V gene TRBV6-5 combines with J gene TRBJ1-2, with TRBD1 as a possible D gene (5 bases). The sample comprised peripheral blood. The CDR3 coding sequence is TGTGCCAGCAGTTATCGGACTACAGGTGGCTACACCTTC. It codes for CASSYRTTGGYTF.